These T cell receptor beta chains were read from a single sample in a study of T cells after yellow fever vaccination. One entry per CDR3 protein, called by TCRdb with MiXCR from the 5' RACE reads. The sample carries about 260,000 distinct CDR3 sequences, approximately 12% recorded once. Sample: CD4+ T cells sorted from PBMCs, taken 45 days after the yellow fever booster vaccination. The receptors originated from a man younger than 40 who received the YFV17D yellow fever vaccine. CDR3s include the opening cysteine and the closing phenylalanine or tryptophan. A D gene is named only where the DNA matches it firmly. Rows may omit the clone size; those that give it use once, few, many or a size class.

TRBD2	TRBV5-1	few	TRBJ2-2	CASSLSAGVDTGELFF	TGCGCCAGCAGCTTGTCAGCGGGAGTTGACACCGGGGAGCTGTTTTTT
TRBD2	TRBV7-2	many	TRBJ2-7	CASSSGTRFYEQYF	TGTGCCAGCAGCTCCGGGACTAGGTTCTACGAGCAGTACTTC
TRBD1	TRBV24-1	few	TRBJ2-3	CATSGPGQGNTQYF	TGTGCCACCAGTGGTCCGGGACAGGGAAATACGCAGTATTTT
TRBD1	TRBV10-3	.	TRBJ2-5	CATTGGLQETQYF	TGTGCCACGACAGGGGGACTTCAAGAGACCCAGTACTTC
.	TRBV7-8	few	TRBJ2-3	CASSASWTPRWTDTQYF	TGTGCCAGCAGCGCCTCCTGGACTCCCCGATGGACAGATACGCAGTATTTT
.	TRBV20-1	few	TRBJ2-1	CSARGGRRWLGSYNEQFF	TGCAGTGCTAGAGGGGGGAGGCGGTGGCTCGGCTCCTACAATGAGCAGTTCTTC
.	TRBV20-1	few	TRBJ2-2	CSAVPQGYTGELFF	TGCAGTGCCGTACCCCAAGGATACACCGGGGAGCTGTTTTTT
TRBD2	TRBV7-2	once	TRBJ2-2	CASSYRASGSPGELFF	TGTGCCAGCAGCTATCGGGCTAGCGGGAGCCCCGGGGAGCTGTTTTTT
.	TRBV20-1	few	TRBJ2-7	CSALPFRGAIDEQYF	TGCAGTGCCTTGCCCTTTAGAGGGGCTATCGACGAGCAGTACTTC
.	TRBV7-2	many	TRBJ2-3	CASSLGGRTDTQYF	TGTGCCAGCAGCTTAGGTGGGCGCACAGATACGCAGTATTTT
.	TRBV5-6	many	TRBJ2-1	CASSRVPGTYNEQFF	TGTGCCAGCAGCCGGGTACCGGGCACCTACAATGAGCAGTTCTTC
.	TRBV5-1	many	TRBJ2-7	CASNEGPGSYEQYF	TGCGCCAGCAACGAAGGGCCAGGGTCCTACGAGCAGTACTTC
.	TRBV5-1	few	TRBJ2-6	CASILEGAGANVLTF	TGCGCCAGCATCCTGGAAGGGGCTGGGGCCAACGTCCTGACTTTC
.	TRBV7-2	.	TRBJ2-7	CASSLAFDSAWYEQYF	TGTGCCAGCAGCTTAGCGTTCGACTCCGCATGGTACGAGCAGTACTTC
.	TRBV7-3	.	TRBJ2-1	CASSARAANNEQFF	TGTGCCAGCAGCGCCCGGGCGGCCAACAATGAGCAGTTCTTC
.	TRBV4-1	few	TRBJ1-4	CASSQEGSYEKLFF	TGCGCCAGCAGCCAAGAAGGGAGTTATGAAAAACTGTTTTTT
.	TRBV7-9	few	TRBJ1-1	CASSVLAGRAPEAFF	TGTGCCAGCAGCGTATTGGCAGGGAGGGCTCCTGAAGCTTTCTTT